Each of the 22 T cell receptor beta chains below was sequenced from the same sample in a study of T cells in localized non-small cell lung cancer. The assay was immunoSEQ multiplex PCR, and TCRdb's table has in-frame clones only and misses some. The repertoire holds tens of thousands of clones, about nine tenths seen once, with 4.2% in the top ten. The sample consisted of peripheral blood, taken before any cancer treatment. The receptor source for this set is a woman aged 35-75 years with stage I lung adenocarcinoma.

The table lists this clone with a count of one. This chain joins TRBV15 and TRBJ1-5; TRBD1 might be the D (5 bases). The CDR3 is 14 residues long. Trimming left V 0 bases short and J 6 bases short, with 9 bases between. Germline CDR1 and CDR2: LNHNV and YYDKDF (reference sequence). This CDR3 reads CATSRDREGQPQHF. The CDR3 DNA reads TGTGCCACCAGCAGAGACAGGGAGGGTCAGCCCCAGCATTTT.

This clone has only a few counts. The rearrangement links TRBV9 to TRBJ1-5; D unclear. Trimming removed 0 bases at V and 4 bases at J, with 8 bases between. The V gene's germline CDR1 is SGDLS and CDR2 YYNGEE. This CDR3 comprises 14 residues. The CDR3 DNA reads TGTGCCAGCAGCGTAGGATCGGGAAATCAGCCCCAGCATTTT. This gives the protein CASSVGSGNQPQHF.

The chain links TRBV7-6 to TRBJ2-5; 15 bases agree with TRBD2. The V gene's germline CDR1 is SGHVS and CDR2 FNYEAQ. The CDR3 has 18 residues. The V gene end was trimmed by 8 bases and the J gene end by 2 bases; junction bases not matched to a gene: 12. CDR3 bases: TGTGCCAGCCGGACTAGCGGGGGGGCTCACCCTTTACAAGAGACCCAGTACTTC. Its translation is CASRTSGGAHPLQETQYF.

The chain couples TRBV5-8 to TRBJ2-2; no firm D call. V was cut by 7 bases and J by 2 bases, with 12 bases left in between. CDR3 length equals 14 residues. The germline V gene has CDR1 SGHTS and CDR2 YDEGEE. The CDR3 DNA is TGTGCCAGCCGTTCGACACCTAACACCGGGGAGCTGTTTTTT. This gives the protein CASRSTPNTGELFF.

The gene calls are TRBV10-3 and TRBJ2-7; tentatively, D is TRBD1 (6 bases). Between the trimmed V and J ends, which lost 8 bases and 4 bases, there was a span of 15 bases. Germline V gene lookup returns CDR1 ENHRY and CDR2 SYGVKD. The CDR3 extends over 13 amino acids. CDR3 sequence: CAILRGGSYEQYF. The CDR3 nucleotides read TGTGCCATCTTAAGAGGGGGTTCTTACGAGCAGTACTTC.

The chain links TRBV19 to TRBJ1-5; TRBD1 might be the D (6 bases). V lost 5 bases, J lost 3 bases, and 14 bases lay in between. The CDR3 contains 15 residues. Germline loops: CDR1 LNHDA, CDR2 SQIVND (reference sequence). The CDR3 region is CASSGGQGYNQPQHF. In DNA form, the CDR3 reads TGTGCCAGTAGTGGGGGCCAGGGGTACAATCAGCCCCAGCATTTT.

This chain links TRBV6-5 with TRBJ2-7; unclear D gene. This CDR3 spans 14 amino acids. Germline loops: CDR1 MNHEY, CDR2 SVGAGI. V was pared by 6 bases and J by 1 base, with 13 bases between. CDR3 sequence: CASSWGIISYEQYF. CDR3 sequence (DNA): TGTGCCAGCAGCTGGGGTATTATATCCTACGAGCAGTACTTC.

CDR3 sequence reads: CASLPPGSYGYTF. The CDR3 DNA follows: TGTGCCAGCCTACCCCCGGGTTCCTATGGCTACACCTTC. The chain joins TRBV25-1 to TRBJ1-2; no reliable D call. CDR3 length: 13 residues. CDR1 MGHDK and CDR2 SYGVNS come from the germline V gene. Trimming removed 8 bases from V and 4 bases from J, with 14 bases in between.

This rearrangement joins TRBV2 to TRBJ1-5, with TRBD1 matching over 8 bases. CDR1 SNHLY and CDR2 FYNNEI come from the germline V gene. CDR3 length equals 14 residues. Germline trimming cut 7 bases from V and 4 bases from J; bases unmatched to any gene: 6. In DNA, the CDR3 is TGTGCCAGCACCGAGCGGACAGGGAATCAGCCCCAGCATTTT. It encodes CASTERTGNQPQHF.

The chain is built from TRBV6-1 and TRBJ1-3, with D maybe TRBD1 (5 bases). Trimming removed 5 bases at V and 2 bases at J, with 13 bases between. Germline loops: CDR1 MNHNS, CDR2 SASEGT. The CDR3 spans 15 residues. CDR3 region: CASSRTGMPGNTIYF. CDR3 nucleotides: TGTGCCAGCAGTCGTACAGGCATGCCTGGAAACACCATATATTTT.

The genes are TRBV4-1 and TRBJ2-7, with no clear D. Germline CDR1 reads MGHRA; CDR2 reads YSYEKL. V was pared by 2 bases and J by 2 bases, with 10 bases between. The CDR3 is 14 residues long. This chain's CDR3 is CASSQLPLTYEQYF. The CDR3 nucleotides read TGCGCCAGCAGCCAATTGCCCTTGACCTACGAGCAGTACTTC.

The rearrangement uses TRBV9 and TRBJ2-2; D might be TRBD2 (5 bases). V was clipped by 0 bases and J by 7 bases, with 16 bases between them. From germline, CDR1 is SGDLS and CDR2 YYNGEE. The CDR3 is 16 amino acids. CDR3 protein: CASSVGSGKGVGELFF. Written as DNA, the CDR3 is TGTGCCAGCAGCGTAGGCTCGGGGAAGGGAGTCGGGGAGCTGTTTTTT.

The CDR3 sequence is CATSRERGSGRDEQFF. The CDR3 DNA reads TGTGCCACCAGCAGAGAACGGGGGAGCGGGCGCGATGAGCAGTTCTTC. The chain combines TRBV15 with TRBJ2-1, with TRBD2 as a possible D gene (6 bases). The CDR3 is 16 residues long. Trimming took 0 bases from V and 8 from J, leaving 17 bases between them. Germline values: CDR1 LNHNV, CDR2 YYDKDF (reference sequence).

The chain has TRBV18 and TRBJ1-3; 8 bases are shared with TRBD1. Trimming cost V 3 bases and J 0 bases; bases outside gene matches: 4. Germline V gene data show CDR1 as KGHSH and CDR2 as LQKENI. The CDR3 runs to 16 residues. The CDR3 DNA follows: TGTGCCAGCTCACCCTTCGGACAGGGCTCTGGAAACACCATATATTTT. It specifies CASSPFGQGSGNTIYF.

The rearrangement joins TRBV7-9 to TRBJ1-2; maybe TRBD1 (6 bases). Germline V CDR1 and CDR2: SEHNR, FQNEAQ (reference sequence). With 5 bases removed from V and 2 bases from J, the gap between germline ends came to 18 bases. This CDR3 has 16 residues. In nucleotides, the CDR3 is TGTGCCAGCAGCGCTCGACCCGGGGACAAAAACTATGGCTACACCTTC. Translated: CASSARPGDKNYGYTF. Using reference TRBV7-9 and TRBJ1-2 for the parts outside the CDR3, the full variable domain is DTGVSQNPRHKITKRGQNVTFRCDPISEHNRLYWYRQTLGQGPEFLTYFQNEAQLEKSRLLSDRFSAERPKGSFSTLEIQRTEQGDSAMYLCASSARPGDKNYGYTFGSGTRLTVV.

The chain recombines TRBV15 with TRBJ2-6, with no clear D. The V end was cut by 4 bases, the J end by 2 bases, with 6 bases between. The germline gives CDR1 LNHNV, CDR2 YYDKDF (reference sequence). The CDR3 covers 14 residues. The DNA for the CDR3 is TGTGCCACCAGCACAACCGCTGGGGCCAACGTCCTGACTTTC. Protein: CATSTTAGANVLTF.

V and J are TRBV7-3 and TRBJ2-3; TRBD2 aligns across 7 bases. CDR1 and CDR2 (germline): SGHTA, FQGTGA. This CDR3 comprises 15 residues. V dropped 5 bases and J dropped 0; count of bases not matched to a gene: 5. The CDR3 spells CASSTMGGSTDTQYF. In DNA, the CDR3 is TGTGCCAGCAGCACAATGGGGGGGAGCACAGATACGCAGTATTTT.

This clone has only a few counts. V and J are TRBV7-9 and TRBJ1-6; 7 nucleotides line up with TRBD1. The germline V gene has CDR1 SEHNR and CDR2 FQNEAQ (reference sequence). This CDR3 has 15 residues. After removal of 11 bases from V and 0 bases from J, the junction contained 7 bases not matched to a gene. CDR3 in DNA: TGTGCCTCCGGGGGGGACAGCTCCTATAATTCACCCCTCCACTTT. Its translation: CASGGDSSYNSPLHF.

For the CDR3, the DNA is TGTGCCATCACGGCTAGCGGGGGGAACAATGAGCAGTTCTTC. This gives the protein CAITASGGNNEQFF. The rearrangement joins TRBV10-3 to TRBJ2-1; 11 bases align to TRBD2. Germline V gene sequence: CDR1 ENHRY, CDR2 SYGVKD. The CDR3 length is 14 residues. V was pared by 7 bases and J by 5 bases, with 4 bases of the junction left unmatched.

The chain joins TRBV18 to TRBJ1-1; D call uncertain. Trimming took off 2 bases at V and 2 bases at J, with 12 bases between the two ends. The CDR3 runs to 15 residues. CDR1 KGHSH and CDR2 LQKENI come from the germline V gene. CDR3 sequence: CASSPFGGENTEAFF. In DNA, the CDR3 is TGTGCCAGCTCACCATTTGGCGGAGAAAACACTGAAGCTTTCTTT. The full variable domain, rest sourced from reference TRBV18 and TRBJ1-1, is NAGVMQNPRHLVRRRGQEARLRCSPMKGHSHVYWYRQLPEEGLKFMVYLQKENIIDESGMPKERFSAEFPKEGPSILRIQQVVRGDSAAYFCASSPFGGENTEAFFGQGTRLTVV.

The CDR3, as DNA: TGTGCCAGCAGTTACTCCTGGACAGCTAATGAAAAACTGTTTTTT. Its protein product is CASSYSWTANEKLFF. The V and J genes are TRBV6-6 and TRBJ1-4, with D perhaps matching TRBD1 (6 bases). Trimming removed 0 bases at V and 3 bases at J, with 8 bases between. This CDR3 is built from 15 residues. The germline gives CDR1 MNHNY, CDR2 SVGAGI (reference sequence).

V usage is TRBV10-3 and J usage is TRBJ2-1, with 8 positions matching TRBD2. The ends lost 4 bases at V and 4 bases at J; junction bases unmatched: 6. The CDR3 covers 15 residues. Germline V gene data show CDR1 as ENHRY and CDR2 as SYGVKD. The CDR3 DNA is TGTGCCATCAGTGGGACCGGGACTAGATACAATGAGCAGTTCTTC. This translates into CAISGTGTRYNEQFF.